This section outlines one TCR beta chain sequence together with its context. Its antigen is not identified. This sample is drawn from a study of graft-versus-host responses after intestinal transplantation. Across the study: Grafts that recipients had were multivisceral, liver-intestinal, or isolated intestinal transplants. Anti-thymocyte globulin induction was given to all recipients, followed by tacrolimus and steroids for around 3 years.

Libraries were prepared by immunoSEQ multiplex PCR; TCRdb keeps only in-frame clonotypes and omits some of them. The repertoire holds roughly 40,000 clones, with roughly nine tenths as singletons. Study-level points and caveats: Detected in recipient marrow were GvH clones, some of which were first observed in ileum or blood. Individuals carrying graft-donor T cell macrochimerism showed high graft-versus-host to host-versus-graft clonal ratios in allografts.

Sequenced here: PBMCs, sampled approximately 300 days after intestinal transplant. This TCR was sampled from a human patient who received an intestinal transplant, so some T cells may come from the graft donor.

CDR3 region: CASSRSAGATEAFF. The CDR3 coding sequence is TGTGCCAGCAGTCGTTCCGCAGGGGCCACTGAAGCTTTCTTT. The chain is built from TRBV7-3 and TRBJ1-1; D is perhaps TRBD1 (6 bases). Trimming took 6 bases from V and 4 from J, leaving 15 bases between them. The CDR3 has 14 residues. Germline V gives CDR1 SGHTA, CDR2 FQGTGA. The complete variable domain, with remaining parts taken from reference TRBV7-3 and TRBJ1-1, reads GAGVSQTPSNKVTEKGKYVELRCDPISGHTALYWYRQSLGQGPEFLIYFQGTGAADDSGLPNDRFFAVRPEGSVSTLKIQRTERGDSAVYLCASSRSAGATEAFFGQGTRLTVV.